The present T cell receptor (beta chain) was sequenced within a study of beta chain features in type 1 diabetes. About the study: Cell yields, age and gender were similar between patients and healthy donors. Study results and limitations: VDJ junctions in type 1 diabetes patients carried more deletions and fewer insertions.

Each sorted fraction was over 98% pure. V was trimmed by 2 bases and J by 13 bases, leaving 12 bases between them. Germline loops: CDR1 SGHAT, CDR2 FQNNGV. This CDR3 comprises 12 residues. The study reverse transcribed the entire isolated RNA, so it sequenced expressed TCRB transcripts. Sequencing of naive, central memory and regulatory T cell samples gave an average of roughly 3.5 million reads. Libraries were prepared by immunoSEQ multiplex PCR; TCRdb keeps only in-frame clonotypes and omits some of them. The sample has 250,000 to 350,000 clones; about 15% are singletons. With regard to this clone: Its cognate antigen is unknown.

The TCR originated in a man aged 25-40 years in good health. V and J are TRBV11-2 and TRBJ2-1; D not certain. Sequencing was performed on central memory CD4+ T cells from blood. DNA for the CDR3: TGTGCCAGCAGCTTACGTCAGGCTTATCAGTTCTTC. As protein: CASSLRQAYQFF. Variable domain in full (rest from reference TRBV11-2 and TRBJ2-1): EAGVAQSPRYKIIEKRQSVAFWCNPISGHATLYWYQQILGQGPKLLIQFQNNGVVDDSQLPKDRFSAERLKGVDSTLKIQPAKLEDSAVYLCASSLRQAYQFFGPGTRLTVL.